The rows below give T cell receptor beta chains drawn from one sample of a study of Tregs in tolerant kidney transplant recipients. These receptors' antigens are unknown. Clones were sequenced by immunoSEQ multiplex PCR, and TCRdb holds only the in-frame ones, with some missing. The sample includes about 15,000 clones, around 53% of them seen just once. The sequencing here drew on CD4+ T cells from blood cultured with allogeneic cells, taken before the transplant. The receptors were gathered from a human patient who received a combined kidney and bone marrow transplant. CDR3s include the opening cysteine and the closing phenylalanine or tryptophan. D genes are given only for firm matches. The size of a clone is reported for some rows only, either as once, few or many, or as a class for expanded clones.

j_call v_call clone_size d_call cdr3_aa cdr3_nt
TRBJ2-3 TRBV9 once TRBD2 CASSLGLAGNTQYF TGTGCCAGCAGCTTGGGACTAGCGGGTAATACGCAGTATTTT
TRBJ2-2 TRBV6-5 once . CASSYVTYTGELFF TGTGCCAGCAGTTATGTCACATACACCGGGGAGCTGTTTTTT
TRBJ2-5 TRBV15 . TRBD1 CATSRGGQTYQETQYF TGTGCCACCAGCAGAGGGGGACAGACCTACCAAGAGACCCAGTACTTC
TRBJ1-1 TRBV30 medium-sized TRBD1 CAWSRTGVTEAFF TGTGCCTGGAGCCGGACAGGGGTCACTGAAGCTTTCTTT
TRBJ1-4 TRBV21-1 . . CASSFEGANEKLFF TGTGCCAGCAGCTTCGAGGGGGCAAATGAAAAACTGTTTTTT
TRBJ2-3 TRBV4-1 few . CASSQGHTPPTDTQYF TGCGCCAGCAGCCAAGGTCACACCCCTCCCACAGATACGCAGTATTTT
TRBJ2-1 TRBV4-3 few TRBD2 CASSQDRLRTSGRNEQFF TGCGCCAGCAGCCAAGATAGGTTGAGGACTAGCGGGAGGAATGAGCAGTTCTTC
TRBJ1-1 TRBV6-5 . . CASSYSGFRGEAFF TGTGCCAGCAGTTACTCGGGCTTCAGGGGTGAAGCTTTCTTT
TRBJ2-2 TRBV5-4 . TRBD2 CASSSPGLAIYGELFF TGTGCCAGCAGTTCTCCGGGACTAGCTATATACGGGGAGCTGTTTTTT
TRBJ2-1 TRBV7-2 . . CASSLSMLNEQFF TGTGCCAGCAGCCTCTCTATGTTGAATGAGCAGTTCTTC
TRBJ2-5 TRBV4-2 . . CASSQDLSGREETQYF TGTGCCAGCAGCCAAGATCTATCCGGCAGGGAAGAGACCCAGTACTTC
TRBJ2-7 TRBV28 . . CASSLIGGRPGRYEQYF TGTGCCAGCAGTTTAATCGGGGGGCGGCCGGGGAGGTACGAGCAGTACTTC
TRBJ2-7 TRBV10-3 . . CASSYEASGFYEQYF TGTGCCAGCAGTTACGAAGCGAGCGGGTTCTACGAGCAGTACTTC
TRBJ2-5 TRBV18 . . CASSPQRGGETQYF TGTGCCAGCTCACCCCAACGAGGCGGAGAGACCCAGTACTTC
TRBJ1-3 TRBV19 . . CASSRDTSSGNTIYF TGTGCCAGTAGTAGGGACACGAGCTCTGGAAACACCATATATTTT
TRBJ2-7 TRBV9 few TRBD1 CASSVSTGNQLGYEQYF TGTGCCAGCAGCGTTTCGACAGGGAACCAACTGGGCTACGAGCAGTACTTC
TRBJ2-3 TRBV6-1 few TRBD1 CASSKYTGEDTQYF TGTGCCAGCAGTAAATACACAGGGGAAGATACGCAGTATTTT
TRBJ2-7 TRBV7-2 . . CASSLTGWTNEQYF TGTGCCAGCAGCCTTACAGGGTGGACGAACGAGCAGTACTTC
TRBJ1-6 TRBV7-2 . TRBD1 CASSERTGDNSPLHF TGTGCCAGCAGCGAACGGACAGGGGATAATTCACCCCTCCACTTT
TRBJ2-3 TRBV11-2 . TRBD2 CASSKGLVGTQQYF TGTGCCAGCAGCAAGGGACTAGTTGGGACCCAGCAGTATTTT
TRBJ1-1 TRBV4-2 . . CASSSGQYTEAFF TGTGCCAGCAGTTCAGGACAGTACACTGAAGCTTTCTTT
TRBJ1-4 TRBV9 . . CASSVYGADEKLFF TGTGCCAGCAGCGTGTATGGGGCGGATGAAAAACTGTTTTTT
TRBJ2-2 TRBV5-4 . TRBD1 CASSPAQGAGELFF TGTGCCAGCAGCCCGGCCCAGGGGGCCGGGGAGCTGTTTTTT
TRBJ2-7 TRBV7-3 . TRBD1 CASSRRQGPSYEQYF TGTGCCAGCAGCCGTCGACAGGGACCCTCCTACGAGCAGTACTTC
TRBJ1-2 TRBV7-2 few TRBD1 CASSLDRGGGYTF TGTGCCAGCAGCCTTGACAGGGGCGGAGGCTACACCTTC
TRBJ1-5 TRBV6-1 . TRBD1 CASSPGGKGQPQHF TGTGCCAGCAGTCCAGGGGGCAAAGGACAGCCCCAGCATTTT
TRBJ2-1 TRBV6-5 . . CASSYPGNEQFF TGTGCCAGCAGTTATCCGGGGAATGAGCAGTTCTTC
TRBJ1-2 TRBV29-1 few . CSVEIVNYGYTF TGCAGCGTTGAAATAGTAAACTATGGCTACACCTTC
TRBJ2-7 TRBV15 . . CATSKTGLHEQYF TGTGCCACCAGCAAAACAGGGTTACACGAGCAGTACTTC
TRBJ1-1 TRBV18 . . CASSPQGEGSTEAFF TGTGCCAGCTCACCACAGGGGGAGGGAAGCACTGAAGCTTTCTTT
TRBJ2-7 TRBV5-8 few . CASSQGGGEYEQYF TGTGCCAGCAGCCAAGGAGGGGGCGAGTACGAGCAGTACTTC
TRBJ2-2 TRBV28 . TRBD1 CASRTGTGELFF TGTGCCAGCAGGACAGGGACCGGGGAGCTGTTTTTT
TRBJ2-1 TRBV2 . TRBD2 CASTPDSGREGEQFF TGTGCCAGCACCCCCGATAGCGGGAGGGAGGGTGAGCAGTTCTTC
TRBJ2-5 TRBV28 . TRBD1 CASWDRGNQETQYF TGTGCCAGCTGGGACAGGGGGAACCAAGAGACCCAGTACTTC
TRBJ2-1 TRBV15 . TRBD2 CATSPTSGRAYEQFF TGTGCCACCAGCCCAACTAGCGGGAGGGCCTATGAGCAGTTCTTC
TRBJ2-2 TRBV5-1 . TRBD1 CASSAGQGAGELFF TGCGCCAGCAGCGCGGGACAGGGCGCCGGGGAGCTGTTTTTT
TRBJ2-1 TRBV18 once TRBD2 CASSLTRTSGSSYNEQFF TGTGCCAGCTCCCTCACCCGGACTAGCGGGAGCTCCTACAATGAGCAGTTCTTC
TRBJ1-6 TRBV4-3 . . CASSQEGAYNSPLHF TGCGCCAGCAGCCAAGAAGGGGCATATAATTCCCCCCTCCACTTT
TRBJ2-3 TRBV9 few . CASSVGYRWDTQYF TGTGCCAGCAGCGTAGGATACCGGTGGGATACGCAGTATTTT
TRBJ2-7 TRBV6-6 . . CASSYRGDSLYEQYF TGTGCCAGCAGTTACCGCGGGGATTCGCTCTACGAGCAGTACTTC
TRBJ1-5 TRBV18 few TRBD1 CASSRDRDQPQHF TGTGCCAGCTCACGGGACAGGGATCAGCCCCAGCATTTT
TRBJ2-7 TRBV29-1 . . CSVESGSSYEQYF TGCAGCGTTGAGTCAGGGTCCTCCTACGAGCAGTACTTC
TRBJ1-4 TRBV4-1 . TRBD1 CASSPSRGQVDEKLFF TGCGCCAGCAGCCCTAGTCGCGGACAGGTAGATGAAAAACTGTTTTTT
TRBJ2-5 TRBV5-1 once TRBD2 CASSPRLAEEGATQYF TGCGCCAGCAGCCCCAGACTAGCGGAAGAGGGGGCGACCCAGTACTTC
TRBJ2-3 TRBV2 few TRBD1 CASSSQGVIDTQYF TGTGCCAGCAGCAGTCAGGGGGTGATAGATACGCAGTATTTT
TRBJ1-2 TRBV6-5 few . CASSYGQWSRGYTF TGTGCCAGCAGTTACGGACAGTGGTCTCGTGGCTACACCTTC
TRBJ1-6 TRBV6-6 few TRBD1 CASSRDRENSPLHF TGTGCCAGCAGCCGGGACAGGGAAAATTCACCCCTCCACTTT
TRBJ1-2 TRBV28 few . CASRRGGSEGESYGYTF TGTGCCAGCAGAAGGGGAGGGTCGGAAGGTGAGAGCTATGGCTACACCTTC
TRBJ2-3 TRBV5-1 . TRBD1 CASSIGQGRDTQYF TGCGCCAGCAGCATCGGACAGGGGCGGGATACGCAGTATTTT
TRBJ2-7 TRBV11-1 few TRBD2 CASSLAPSGEIYEQYF TGTGCCAGCAGCTTAGCGCCTAGCGGGGAGATCTACGAGCAGTACTTC
TRBJ2-5 TRBV6-5 few . CASSHSGTDSETQYF TGTGCCAGCAGTCATAGCGGGACAGACTCAGAGACCCAGTACTTC
TRBJ1-1 TRBV2 . . CASSEASVRLAGTEAFF TGTGCCAGCAGTGAAGCGTCGGTAAGACTTGCTGGCACTGAAGCTTTCTTT
TRBJ1-1 TRBV7-6 . TRBD1 CASSQCDRGSNTEAFF TGTGCCAGCAGCCAATGCGACAGGGGTTCGAACACTGAAGCTTTCTTT
TRBJ2-1 TRBV19 . . CASSSSGVLGEQFF TGTGCCAGTAGTAGTTCGGGAGTTTTGGGTGAGCAGTTCTTC